The rows below give T cell receptor beta chains drawn from one sample of a study of blood T cells in healthy people across ages. TCRdb ran MiXCR on the 5' RACE reads and lists one entry per CDR3 protein. The sample gives about 640,000 distinct CDR3 sequences, 58% of which show up once; 30% to 45% is in the top ten. Sequencing used blood. These receptor sequences come from a man aged 55 to 70 in good health. CDR3s include the opening cysteine and the closing phenylalanine or tryptophan. A D gene is named only where the DNA matches it firmly. The listing skips clone size in some rows; elsewhere it reads once, few, many or a size class.

size: NA
V: TRBV6-6
J: TRBJ2-1
D: NA
length: 15
CDR3: CASSPSTGVVTEQFF
DNA: TGTGCCAGCAGTCCGAGTACGGGTGTAGTCACTGAGCAGTTCTTC

size: NA
V: TRBV15
J: TRBJ1-1
D: NA
length: 18
CDR3: CATSRDFGSGISNTEAFF
DNA: TGTGCCACCAGCAGAGATTTTGGAAGCGGCATATCCAACACTGAAGCTTTCTTT

size: NA
V: TRBV6-6
J: TRBJ2-1
D: TRBD2
length: 16
CDR3: CASSYSNLADCNEQFF
DNA: TGTGCCAGCAGTTACTCGAATCTAGCGGACTGCAATGAGCAGTTCTTC

size: NA
V: TRBV2
J: TRBJ2-5
D: TRBD2
length: 15
CDR3: CASSYLAGGQETQYF
DNA: TGTGCCAGCAGTTACCTAGCGGGGGGGCAAGAGACCCAGTACTTC

size: NA
V: TRBV11-2
J: TRBJ2-7
D: NA
length: 11
CDR3: CASSWGVEQYF
DNA: TGTGCCAGCAGCTGGGGGGTCGAGCAGTACTTC

size: NA
V: TRBV5-1
J: TRBJ2-2
D: NA
length: 14
CDR3: CASSIATSPGELFF
DNA: TGCGCCAGCAGCATCGCTACCTCTCCGGGGGAGCTGTTTTTT

size: NA
V: TRBV20-1
J: TRBJ2-5
D: TRBD2
length: 13
CDR3: CSLSSGGQETQYF
DNA: TGCAGTCTTTCAAGCGGGGGCCAAGAGACCCAGTACTTC

size: NA
V: TRBV10-3
J: TRBJ2-7
D: TRBD2
length: 15
CDR3: CAISESKAGGYEQYF
DNA: TGTGCCATCAGTGAGTCGAAAGCGGGGGGTTACGAGCAGTACTTC

size: few
V: TRBV27
J: TRBJ2-5
D: NA
length: 17
CDR3: CASRKNALGTEVETQYF
DNA: TGTGCCAGCCGGAAGAACGCGCTGGGGACGGAAGTAGAGACCCAGTACTTC

size: NA
V: TRBV3-1
J: TRBJ2-1
D: TRBD2
length: 16
CDR3: CASSLQYPGGLSEQFF
DNA: TGTGCCAGCAGCCTCCAATATCCGGGGGGGCTGAGTGAGCAGTTCTTC

size: NA
V: TRBV6-2/TRBV6-3
J: TRBJ2-1
D: NA
length: 15
CDR3: CASREGGDSRSEQFF
DNA: TGTGCCAGCAGGGAAGGGGGGGACTCGAGGAGTGAGCAGTTCTTC

size: NA
V: TRBV7-2
J: TRBJ2-4
D: TRBD2
length: 16
CDR3: CASSTQWGGAKNIQYF
DNA: TGTGCCAGCAGCACTCAGTGGGGGGGGGCCAAAAACATTCAGTACTTC

size: NA
V: TRBV20-1
J: TRBJ1-2
D: TRBD1
length: 15
CDR3: CSARPRTGLHYGYTF
DNA: TGCAGTGCTAGACCCCGGACAGGGTTACACTATGGCTACACCTTC

size: many
V: TRBV5-1
J: TRBJ2-7
D: TRBD1
length: 15
CDR3: CASSYTGGASYEQYF
DNA: TGCGCCAGCAGCTACACAGGGGGCGCAAGCTACGAGCAGTACTTC

size: once
V: TRBV4-1
J: TRBJ1-5
D: TRBD1
length: 15
CDR3: CASSRGQGRNQPQHF
DNA: TGCGCCAGCAGTCGCGGACAGGGTCGGAATCAGCCCCAGCATTTT

size: few
V: TRBV10-3
J: TRBJ1-2
D: NA
length: 16
CDR3: CAISEAGLEEDYGYTF
DNA: TGTGCCATCAGTGAGGCAGGGTTGGAGGAGGACTATGGCTACACCTTC

size: once
V: TRBV6-1
J: TRBJ2-5
D: TRBD1
length: 15
CDR3: CASTSGTGNQETQYF
DNA: TGTGCCAGCACCTCCGGGACAGGGAACCAAGAGACCCAGTACTTC

size: NA
V: TRBV29-1
J: TRBJ1-1
D: TRBD1
length: 13
CDR3: CSDVTGGDTEAFF
DNA: TGCAGCGACGTGACAGGGGGAGACACTGAAGCTTTCTTT

size: NA
V: TRBV7-9
J: TRBJ2-2
D: NA
length: 13
CDR3: CASSRGLTGELFF
DNA: TGTGCCAGCAGCCGAGGGCTAACCGGGGAGCTGTTTTTT

size: NA
V: TRBV2
J: TRBJ2-5
D: NA
length: 14
CDR3: CASSEMLPKETQYF
DNA: TGTGCCAGCAGCGAAATGCTCCCAAAAGAGACCCAGTACTTC

size: few
V: TRBV6-2/TRBV6-3
J: TRBJ1-6
D: TRBD1
length: 18
CDR3: CASSYSGQGSSYNSPLHF
DNA: TGTGCCAGCAGTTACTCGGGACAGGGGAGCTCCTATAATTCACCCCTCCACTTT

size: NA
V: TRBV12-3/TRBV12-4
J: TRBJ2-2
D: NA
length: 15
CDR3: CASSTHTGGIGELFF
DNA: TGTGCCAGCAGCACCCACACCGGGGGTATCGGGGAGCTGTTTTTT